These 20 T cell receptor beta chains were all obtained from the same sample, sequenced in a study of cytomegalovirus exposure and HLA in healthy donors (TCRdb year 2017). The library came from the immunoSEQ multiplex PCR assay. The multiplex PCR relied on a mix of 60 forward primers for TCR Vbeta segments and 13 reverse primers for TCR Jbeta segments. Held by TCRdb, this immuneACCESS table contains in-frame sequences only and omits some clones. Under half of the omission traces to an unresolved V gene where checked; the cause of the rest is unknown. This sample has about 98,000 clones in its table, and more than 70% of those were observed once. The top ten constitute 10% to 11% of the sample. The sequencing input was PBMCs. The receptors here all came from a man aged 18 to 29 in good health and CMV-seropositive.

This chain connects TRBV28 to TRBJ2-1; D gene uncertain. The V end was cut by 8 bases, the J end by 0 bases, with 11 bases between. Germline lookup yields CDR1 MDHEN and CDR2 SYDVKM. This CDR3 is built from 14 residues. The CDR3 is CASAPSSSYNEQFF. CDR3 nucleotides: TGTGCCAGCGCCCCGTCGAGCTCCTACAATGAGCAGTTCTTC. The whole variable domain, filled in from reference TRBV28 and TRBJ2-1, reads DVKVTQSSRYLVKRTGEKVFLECVQDMDHENMFWYRQDPGLGLRLIYFSYDVKMKEKGDIPEGYSVSREKKERFSLILESASTNQTSMYLCASAPSSSYNEQFFGPGTRLTVL.

This clone appeared a few times. The rearrangement joins TRBV27 to TRBJ2-1; 11 bases are a match to TRBD2. V trimming: 5 bases; J trimming: 7 bases; junction bases outside the gene matches: 10. Germline V gives CDR1 MNHEY, CDR2 SMNVEV (reference sequence). The length of the CDR3 is 16 residues. The CDR3: CASSLSLAGGQNEQFF. The DNA for the CDR3 is TGTGCCAGCAGTCTGTCCCTAGCGGGGGGCCAAAATGAGCAGTTCTTC.

The V call is TRBV28, the J call TRBJ2-7, with 10 nucleotides matching TRBD1. V shed 2 bases, J shed 2 bases, and the junction held 6 bases outside the gene matches. There are 16 residues in the CDR3. CDR1 MDHEN and CDR2 SYDVKM come from the germline V gene. The CDR3 is CASSLAPGQGAYEQYF. The CDR3 DNA reads as TGTGCCAGCAGTTTAGCCCCTGGACAGGGGGCCTACGAGCAGTACTTC.

This chain links TRBV7-9 with TRBJ2-3, with TRBD1 as a possible D gene (5 bases). Germline loops: CDR1 SEHNR, CDR2 FQNEAQ (reference sequence). This CDR3 has 18 residues. Deletions cut 5 bases from V and 3 bases from J, with 24 bases between. The CDR3 nucleotides are TGTGCCAGCAGCCATACCCCGCAGGGTATGTTACATACAGATACGCAGTATTTT. This sequence encodes CASSHTPQGMLHTDTQYF.

This clone was detected only once. V gene TRBV27 combines with J gene TRBJ1-1; D is ambiguous. CDR1 and CDR2 (germline): MNHEY, SMNVEV (reference sequence). Trimming took off 6 bases at V and 2 bases at J, with 7 bases between the two ends. The CDR3 contains 12 residues. As DNA, the CDR3 is TGTGCCAGCAGGGGCAGCAACACTGAAGCTTTCTTT. Translated: CASRGSNTEAFF.

This sequence joins TRBV27 and TRBJ2-1, with 9 bases fitting TRBD2. Per the germline V gene, CDR1 is MNHEY and CDR2 is SMNVEV (reference sequence). The CDR3 length is 15 residues. J lost 7 bases, V lost 5 bases, and 9 bases had no gene match. This CDR3 reads CASSGAGGPGNEQFF. Written as DNA, the CDR3 is TGTGCCAGCAGTGGCGCGGGGGGGCCGGGGAATGAGCAGTTCTTC.

The rearrangement joins TRBV6-5 to TRBJ2-7; 7 bases align to TRBD1. V shed 5 bases and J 7 bases; nucleotides not matched to a gene: 5. The CDR3 has 12 amino acids. In germline, CDR1 is MNHEY, CDR2 SVGAGI. The chain's CDR3 is CASSDRVGEQYF. CDR3 bases: TGTGCCAGCAGTGACAGGGTGGGGGAGCAGTACTTC.

This clone was seen a handful of times. The rearrangement uses TRBV30 and TRBJ2-7; D is unresolved. The CDR3 has 14 amino acids. V lost 0 bases and J 3 bases, leaving 12 bases between the germline ends. Germline CDR1 and CDR2: GTSNPN and SVGIG (reference sequence). For the CDR3, the DNA is TGTGCCTGGAGTGTAAAGCCTCCCCTCTACGAGCAGTACTTC. It codes for CAWSVKPPLYEQYF.

The chain joins TRBV27 to TRBJ2-3, with D possibly TRBD2 on 6 matching bases. The CDR3 is made up of 18 amino acids. V lost 8 bases, J lost 2 bases, and 26 bases lay in between. Germline CDR1 is MNHEY and CDR2 is SMNVEV (reference sequence). CDR3 region: CASVPLPGTDTYTDTQYF. The CDR3 DNA is TGTGCCAGCGTCCCCCTCCCTGGGACTGATACATACACAGATACGCAGTATTTT.

The V gene is TRBV19, the J gene TRBJ1-4, with D possibly matching TRBD1 (5 bases). The CDR3 runs to 15 residues. V was shortened by 5 bases and J by 4 bases, with 14 bases between the two germline ends. Germline V CDR1 and CDR2: LNHDA, SQIVND (reference sequence). The DNA for the CDR3 is TGTGCCAGTAGTGCCCTGACAGCGAATAATGAAAAACTGTTTTTT. It specifies CASSALTANNEKLFF.

This chain connects TRBV5-1 to TRBJ2-5; D may be TRBD1 (5 bases). The V gene lost 3 bases and the J gene lost 5 bases, with 11 bases spanning the gap. The germline CDR1 and CDR2 sequences are SGHRS and YFSETQ. The CDR3 extends over 13 amino acids. CDR3 sequence (DNA): TGCGCCAGCAGCTCAGGGATGATGGAGACCCAGTACTTC. Translating it yields CASSSGMMETQYF.

The genes are TRBV7-2 and TRBJ1-4; D call uncertain. Germline CDR1 SGHTA, CDR2 FQGNSA. This CDR3 spans 15 amino acids. Deletions cut 1 base from V and 0 bases from J, with 6 bases between. CDR3 sequence reads: CASSLEPATNEKLFF. In DNA, the CDR3 is TGTGCCAGCAGCTTAGAGCCTGCAACTAATGAAAAACTGTTTTTT.

This clone was picked up a small number of times. The CDR3 protein is CASRNQGLGKLFF. DNA for the CDR3: TGTGCCAGCAGAAACCAGGGGCTAGGAAAACTGTTTTTT. The gene calls are TRBV27 and TRBJ1-4, with D perhaps matching TRBD1 (6 bases). The CDR3 length is 13 residues. The germline V gene has CDR1 MNHEY and CDR2 SMNVEV (reference sequence). V was trimmed by 6 bases and J by 10 bases, leaving 15 bases between them.

The J gene is TRBJ1-1, the V gene TRBV9, with D perhaps matching TRBD1 (6 bases). Germline V lookup: CDR1 SGDLS, CDR2 YYNGEE. This CDR3 contains 16 residues. Trimming took 1 base from V and 0 from J, leaving 13 bases between them. DNA of the CDR3: TGTGCCAGCAGCGTATCAGGGGTTTCTTTGAACACTGAAGCTTTCTTT. Amino acids: CASSVSGVSLNTEAFF.

The chain couples TRBV7-9 to TRBJ2-2; D is perhaps TRBD1 (6 bases). Trimming left V 2 bases short and J 0 bases short, with 13 bases between. The CDR3 has 17 residues. Germline V gene sequence: CDR1 SEHNR, CDR2 FQNEAQ (reference sequence). DNA for the CDR3: TGTGCCAGCAGCTTATTACAGGGCCAAGCGAACACCGGGGAGCTGTTTTTT. This sequence encodes CASSLLQGQANTGELFF.

V gene TRBV7-9 combines with J gene TRBJ2-7; the match to TRBD2 covers 9 bases. The CDR3 covers 15 residues. V lost 2 bases and J lost 3; bases outside the gene matches: 5. CDR1 and CDR2 from the germline V gene are SEHNR and FQNEAQ (reference sequence). CDR3 loop: CASSLRELAGYEQYF. In DNA form, the CDR3 reads TGTGCCAGCAGCTTACGGGAACTAGCGGGCTACGAGCAGTACTTC.

The chain combines TRBV10-2 with TRBJ2-1; maybe TRBD2 (6 bases). Per germline, CDR1 WSHSY and CDR2 SAAADI. Trimming took 8 bases from V and 4 from J, leaving 15 bases between them. The CDR3 has 14 amino acids. CDR3 sequence: CASSRDWGYNEQFF. The CDR3 bases are TGCGCCAGCTCTCGGGACTGGGGGTACAATGAGCAGTTCTTC.

The chain couples TRBV2 to TRBJ2-7; the D is unclear. Germline assignment: CDR1 SNHLY and CDR2 FYNNEI. This CDR3 comprises 15 residues. Trimming stripped 3 bases from V and 3 bases from J, with 15 bases between. CDR3 nucleotide sequence: TGTGCCAGCAGTGACCCCCTTACAGCCGACTACGAGCAGTACTTC. This encodes CASSDPLTADYEQYF.

The chain has TRBV9 and TRBJ2-5; D is uncertain. Germline V gene lookup returns CDR1 SGDLS and CDR2 YYNGEE. V was trimmed by 0 bases and J by 5 bases, leaving 8 bases between them. This CDR3 spans 13 amino acids. CDR3 in DNA: TGTGCCAGCAGCGTAGCTGCTGCGGAGACCCAGTACTTC. Its translation: CASSVAAAETQYF.

The genes are TRBV15 and TRBJ1-4; 8 nucleotides agree with TRBD1. CDR3 length: 15 residues. CDR1 is LNHNV and CDR2 is YYDKDF in the germline V gene (reference sequence). The V and J ends lost 8 bases and 3 bases, in that order; junction bases with no gene match: 8. This chain's CDR3 is CATSRQTGANEKLFF. CDR3 sequence (DNA): TGTGCCACCTCTCGACAGACAGGGGCTAATGAAAAACTGTTTTTT.